Each of the 20 T cell receptor beta chains below was sequenced from the same sample in a study of blood T cell repertoires in COVID-19. Libraries were prepared by immunoSEQ multiplex PCR; TCRdb keeps only in-frame clonotypes and omits some of them. The profile shows about 250,000 clones, 86% of them singletons. The sample was PBMCs or T cells enriched from blood (not recorded which). The receptors come from a man between 18 and 35 years old who had recovered from COVID-19.

V and J are TRBV15 and TRBJ1-5, with 7 bases aligning to TRBD1. CDR1 is LNHNV, CDR2 YYDKDF, per germline (reference sequence). The trim removed 4 bases at V and 4 bases at J, leaving 10 bases unmatched. The CDR3 is made up of 16 amino acids. The CDR3 region has the DNA TGTGCCACCAGCACAGCTCAAGGGACAGAGAATCAGCCCCAGCATTTT. Translating gives CATSTAQGTENQPQHF.

The rearrangement uses TRBV12-1 and TRBJ1-2; no DNA check was done on the table's D call, TRBD1. TRBV12-1 is described as a pseudogene. This CDR3 contains 14 residues. The CDR3 sequence is CASLKGQGSYGYTF. CDR3 nucleotides: TGTGCCAGCCTCAAGGGACAGGGATCCTATGGCTACACCTTC.

The chain is built from TRBV20-1 and TRBJ2-7; 8 bases match TRBD1. CDR3 size: 16 residues. Germline CDR1 reads DFQATT; CDR2 reads SNEGSKA (reference sequence). V was clipped by 3 bases and J by 0 bases; unmatched bases: 10. The CDR3 reads CSASLIGQGNSYEQYF. The DNA of the CDR3 is TGCAGTGCTAGTCTTATTGGACAGGGAAACTCCTACGAGCAGTACTTC.

Only one count was recorded for this clone. The chain combines TRBV4-2 with TRBJ2-6, with D perhaps TRBD1 (5 bases). Germline V gene sequence: CDR1 LGHNA, CDR2 YNFKEQ. The CDR3 runs to 16 residues. V was pared by 1 base and J by 1 base, with 8 bases between. The CDR3 DNA follows: TGTGCCAGCAGCCAAGGGGGCATGTCTGGGGCCAACGTCCTGACTTTC. It codes for CASSQGGMSGANVLTF.

The rearrangement joins TRBV5-1 to TRBJ2-2, with D possibly being TRBD2 (6 bases). CDR3 length: 16 amino acids. V lost 0 bases and J lost 7, with 16 bases in between. Germline assignment: CDR1 SGHRS and CDR2 YFSETQ. The CDR3 region is CASSLESGGGLGELFF. The CDR3 DNA follows: TGCGCCAGCAGCTTGGAGTCTGGTGGAGGGCTCGGGGAGCTGTTTTTT.

The genes are TRBV29-1 and TRBJ2-4; maybe TRBD1 (6 bases). This CDR3 spans 13 amino acids. Deletions cut 4 bases from V and 8 bases from J, with 15 bases between. The germline CDR1 and CDR2 sequences are SQVTM and ANQGSEA. The CDR3: CSVGPDRFDIQYF. As DNA, the CDR3 is TGCAGCGTTGGTCCGGACAGATTCGACATTCAGTACTTC.

This clone was counted between two and nine times. The genes are TRBV6-1 and TRBJ1-5; 7 nucleotides align to TRBD1. Germline values: CDR1 MNHNS, CDR2 SASEGT. There are 17 residues in the CDR3. Trimming removed 1 base from V and 2 bases from J; junction bases left unmatched: 8. The chain's CDR3 is CASSEGRRRGGNQPQHF. The DNA of the CDR3 is TGTGCCAGCAGTGAAGGCCGCCGCAGGGGGGGCAATCAGCCCCAGCATTTT.

The rearrangement links TRBV9 to TRBJ2-2; maybe TRBD2 (6 bases). The V gene's germline CDR1 is SGDLS and CDR2 YYNGEE. The CDR3 consists of 16 residues. V was shortened by 0 bases and J by 0 bases, with 9 bases between the two germline ends. DNA of the CDR3: TGTGCCAGCAGCGTAGGGACTACCGCGAACACCGGGGAGCTGTTTTTT. Translated, it gives CASSVGTTANTGELFF.

This chain uses TRBV5-1 with TRBJ2-5; 7 nucleotides line up with TRBD2. Losses at the gene ends were 5 bases for V and 3 bases for J; bases not matched to a gene: 1. Germline lookup yields CDR1 SGHRS and CDR2 YFSETQ. The CDR3 extends over 12 amino acids. The CDR3 region has the DNA TGCGCCAGCAGGGCGGGAGAAGAGACCCAGTACTTC. Its protein is CASRAGEETQYF.

The V call is TRBV11-3, the J call TRBJ2-1, with 14 bases matching TRBD2. The CDR3 length is 19 residues. Germline V gene sequence: CDR1 SGHNT, CDR2 YENEEA. V dropped 2 bases and J dropped 3; count of bases not matched to a gene: 9. The CDR3 nucleotides read TGTGCCAGCAGCTTAAGGCCGGGGACTAGCGGGGGACACTACAATGAGCAGTTCTTC. It yields the protein CASSLRPGTSGGHYNEQFF.

The chain employs TRBV2 and TRBJ1-2, with D hard to call. The length of the CDR3 is 11 residues. Trimming took 8 bases from V and 2 from J, leaving 6 bases between them. Germline CDR1 and CDR2: SNHLY and FYNNEI. DNA of the CDR3: TGTGCCAGCGTTCCGAACTATGGCTACACCTTC. Its protein is CASVPNYGYTF.

The chain has TRBV27 and TRBJ1-6; TRBD1 aligns across 12 bases. Germline CDR1 and CDR2: MNHEY and SMNVEV (reference sequence). With V trimmed by 4 bases and J by 6 bases, 4 bases remained unmatched. This CDR3 is 16 amino acids long. The CDR3 spells CASSSGQGATNSPLHF. CDR3 nucleotide sequence: TGTGCCAGCAGTTCGGGACAGGGGGCGACTAATTCACCCCTCCACTTT.

This clone has only a few counts. This chain connects TRBV2 to TRBJ2-2, with a tentative D call TRBD1 (6 bases). Germline V CDR1 and CDR2: SNHLY, FYNNEI. Trimming stripped 5 bases from V and 4 bases from J, with 11 bases between. The CDR3 is made up of 14 amino acids. CDR3 protein: CASSSQGGTGELFF. The CDR3 region has the DNA TGTGCCAGCAGTTCACAGGGTGGCACCGGGGAGCTGTTTTTT. The full variable domain, completed using reference TRBV2 and TRBJ2-2, is EPEVTQTPSHQVTQMGQEVILRCVPISNHLYFYWYRQILGQKVEFLVSFYNNEISEKSEIFDDQFSVERPDGSNFTLKIRSTKLEDSAMYFCASSSQGGTGELFFGEGSRLTVL.

Here the CDR3 reads CAITKLGQADGYTF. Here the CDR3 DNA reads TGTGCCATCACCAAGCTGGGACAGGCGGATGGCTACACCTTC. The chain recombines TRBV10-3 with TRBJ1-2, with 8 positions matching TRBD1. This CDR3 is 14 amino acids long. CDR1 is ENHRY, CDR2 SYGVKD, per germline. Trimming took 7 bases from V and 6 from J; bases not matched to a gene: 10.

This chain uses TRBV5-1 with TRBJ2-3; TRBD1 aligns across 10 bases. Germline V gene lookup returns CDR1 SGHRS and CDR2 YFSETQ. The CDR3 totals 16 residues. Germline trimming cut 0 bases from V and 4 bases from J; bases unmatched to any gene: 5. As DNA, the CDR3 is TGCGCCAGCAGCTTGGGGGGACAGGGGTCAGCAGATACGCAGTATTTT. It specifies CASSLGGQGSADTQYF.

V usage is TRBV19 and J usage is TRBJ1-4; D is unclear. CDR3 length equals 14 residues. Trimming pared 5 bases from V and 8 bases from J, leaving 15 bases between. Per the germline V gene, CDR1 is LNHDA and CDR2 is SQIVND (reference sequence). The CDR3 is CASSPAEIREKLFF. CDR3 bases: TGTGCCAGTAGTCCCGCCGAGATTCGGGAAAAACTGTTTTTT. Filled out from reference TRBV19 and TRBJ1-4, the complete variable domain reads DGGITQSPKYLFRKEGQNVTLSCEQNLNHDAMYWYRQDPGQGLRLIYYSQIVNDFQKGDIAEGYSVSREKKESFPLTVTSAQKNPTAFYLCASSPAEIREKLFFGSGTQLSVL.

The chain has TRBV29-1 and TRBJ2-7; TRBD1 matches at 8 bases. Germline lookup yields CDR1 SQVTM and CDR2 ANQGSEA. V shed 6 bases and J 3 bases; nucleotides not matched to a gene: 7. The CDR3 covers 13 residues. The CDR3 DNA follows: TGCAGCGTGAGGAGACAGGGGATCTACGAGCAGTACTTC. Translating it yields CSVRRQGIYEQYF.

The J gene is TRBJ2-7, the V gene TRBV27, with TRBD2 matching over 13 bases. Trimming cost V 7 bases and J 0 bases; bases outside gene matches: 18. The CDR3 has 20 residues. The germline V gene has CDR1 MNHEY and CDR2 SMNVEV (reference sequence). CDR3: CASNGLAGVNSPVFSYEQYF. CDR3 DNA sequence: TGTGCCAGCAACGGACTAGCGGGAGTTAATTCTCCAGTTTTCTCCTACGAGCAGTACTTC.

The chain links TRBV2 to TRBJ2-7; 11 nucleotides line up with TRBD1. Germline CDR1 reads SNHLY; CDR2 reads FYNNEI. J was trimmed by 7 bases and V by 7 bases; bases with no gene match: 6. The CDR3 is 13 residues long. The CDR3 DNA is TGTGCCAGCATAGGACAGGGGGCTGGGGAGCAGTACTTC. Translated: CASIGQGAGEQYF.

This clone was seen a single time. The chain has TRBV11-1 and TRBJ2-1; D is ambiguous. In germline, CDR1 is SGHAT, CDR2 FQDESV (reference sequence). CDR3 size: 13 residues. V was clipped by 2 bases and J by 9 bases, with 11 bases between them. CDR3 nucleotides: TGTGCCAGCAGCTTACGGTGGTACGGTGAGCAGTTCTTC. Translated, it gives CASSLRWYGEQFF. The full variable domain, with the rest looked up from reference TRBV11-1 and TRBJ2-1, is EAEVAQSPRYKITEKSQAVAFWCDPISGHATLYWYRQILGQGPELLVQFQDESVVDDSQLPKDRFSAERLKGVDSTLKIQPAELGDSAMYLCASSLRWYGEQFFGPGTRLTVL.